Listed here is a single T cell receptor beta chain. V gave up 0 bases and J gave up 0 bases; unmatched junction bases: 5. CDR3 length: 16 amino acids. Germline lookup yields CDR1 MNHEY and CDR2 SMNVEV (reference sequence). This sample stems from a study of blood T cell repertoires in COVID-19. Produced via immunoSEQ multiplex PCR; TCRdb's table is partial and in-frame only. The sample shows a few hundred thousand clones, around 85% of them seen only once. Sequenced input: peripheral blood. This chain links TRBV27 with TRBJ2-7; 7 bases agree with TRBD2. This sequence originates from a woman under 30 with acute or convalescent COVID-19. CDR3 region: CASSLSSREASYEQYF. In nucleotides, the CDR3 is TGTGCCAGCAGTTTATCGAGTCGGGAGGCCTCCTACGAGCAGTACTTC.